The present T cell receptor beta chain was sequenced within a study of breast tumors, draining lymph nodes, adjacent tissues. Between the trimmed V and J ends, which lost 2 bases and 0 bases, there was a span of 8 bases. CDR3 size: 15 residues. CDR1 and CDR2 from the germline V gene are SGHRS and YFSETQ. This clonotype was recorded at least ten times. Breast cancer patients provided tissue from their axillary draining lymph nodes. TCRdb analysed the multiplex PCR reads with MiXCR anew, one entry per CDR3 protein. The table includes over 150,000 distinct CDR3 sequences, around 29% detected once. This receptor was taken from a female donor with breast cancer. Some clones in this sample may be carry-over from other donors' samples. Sequenced material: axillary lymph node tissue. The rearrangement joins TRBV5-1 to TRBJ2-2, with D hard to call. CDR3 bases: TGCGCCAGCAGCTTTAGTCTTGCGAACACCGGGGAGCTGTTTTTT. This translates into CASSFSLANTGELFF.